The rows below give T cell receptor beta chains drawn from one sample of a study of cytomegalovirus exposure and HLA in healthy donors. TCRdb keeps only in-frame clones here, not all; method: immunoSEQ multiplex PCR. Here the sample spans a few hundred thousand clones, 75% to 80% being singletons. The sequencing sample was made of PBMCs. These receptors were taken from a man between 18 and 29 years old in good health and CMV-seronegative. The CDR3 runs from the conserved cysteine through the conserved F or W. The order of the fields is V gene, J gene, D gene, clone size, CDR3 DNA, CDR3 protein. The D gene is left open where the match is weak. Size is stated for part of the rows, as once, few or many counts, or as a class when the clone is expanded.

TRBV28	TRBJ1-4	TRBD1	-	TGTGCCAGCAGTTCCGGGACAGGGAATGAAAAACTGTTTTTT	CASSSGTGNEKLFF
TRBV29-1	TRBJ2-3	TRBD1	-	TGCAGCGGGAGGCAGGGGGCCCCCACAGATACGCAGTATTTT	CSGRQGAPTDTQYF
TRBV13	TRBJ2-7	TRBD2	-	TGTGCCAGCAGCCCTTGGGACAAGCGGGGGTCTATTTACGAGCAGTACTTC	CASSPWDKRGSIYEQYF
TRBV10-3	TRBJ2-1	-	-	TGTGCCATCAGTGGACAGATTAACAATGAGCAGTTCTTC	CAISGQINNEQFF
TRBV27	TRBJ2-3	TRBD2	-	TGTGCCAGCAGTGAGAATAGCGGGGGGTTAACAGATACGCAGTATTTT	CASSENSGGLTDTQYF
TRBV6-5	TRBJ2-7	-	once	TGTGCCAGCAGTTACGGCAGTCCCTACGAGCAGTACTTC	CASSYGSPYEQYF
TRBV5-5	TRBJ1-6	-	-	TGTGCCAGCAGCTTGGAAGCAGGGGTTAATTCACCCCTCCACTTT	CASSLEAGVNSPLHF
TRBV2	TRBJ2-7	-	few	TGTGCCAGCAGTGGGAGCTCCTACGAGCAGTACTTC	CASSGSSYEQYF
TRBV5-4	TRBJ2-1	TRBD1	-	TGTGCCAGCAGCGGATACAGGACAGGGGGCAGAGGATACAATGAGCAGTTCTTC	CASSGYRTGGRGYNEQFF
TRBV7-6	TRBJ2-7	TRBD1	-	TGTGCCAGCAGCGCCGGGACAGCCTTCTTCTACGAGCAGTACTTC	CASSAGTAFFYEQYF
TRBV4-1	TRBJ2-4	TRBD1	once	TGCGCCAGCAGCCAGGAAAGGGGGCTCGGAAACATTCAGTACTTC	CASSQERGLGNIQYF
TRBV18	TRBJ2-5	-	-	TGTGCCAGCTCACCATTGCCAGGGGTAGGAGAGACCCAGTACTTC	CASSPLPGVGETQYF
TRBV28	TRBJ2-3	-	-	TGTGCCAGCAGTTTATTCCGGACAGACACAGATACGCAGTATTTT	CASSLFRTDTDTQYF
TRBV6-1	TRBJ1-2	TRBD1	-	TGTGCCAGCAGTGACTTAGCCCTGGGACAGTTCTATGGCTACACCTTC	CASSDLALGQFYGYTF
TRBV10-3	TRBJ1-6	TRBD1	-	TGTGCCACGACAGGGGGCGGGAAAGGTTCACCCCTCCACTTT	CATTGGGKGSPLHF
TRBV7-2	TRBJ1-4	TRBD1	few	TGTGCCAGCAGGTCACAGGGGGTAGGCGAAAAACTGTTTTTT	CASRSQGVGEKLFF
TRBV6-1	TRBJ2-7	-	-	TGTGCCAGCAGTGAAGCGTCGGACAGAGCCTACGAGCAGTACTTC	CASSEASDRAYEQYF
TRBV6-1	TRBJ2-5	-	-	TGTGCCAGCCTTGGACAGTTCTCCCAAGAGACCCAGTACTTC	CASLGQFSQETQYF
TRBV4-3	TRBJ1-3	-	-	TGCGCCAGCAGCCAAGATTTGACAGCATCCATAAACACCATATATTTT	CASSQDLTASINTIYF
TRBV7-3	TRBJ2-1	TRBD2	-	TGTGCCAGCAGCTTACTCCGGGAGGCGGCCTACAATGAGCAGTTCTTC	CASSLLREAAYNEQFF
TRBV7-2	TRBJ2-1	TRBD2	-	TGTGCCAGCAGCTTAGTATCCCCAGCGGGAGTCCACAATGAGCAGTTCTTC	CASSLVSPAGVHNEQFF
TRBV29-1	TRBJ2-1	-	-	TGCAGCGTTGAGCGTGAGGGCGGGACTTACTACAATGAGCAGTTCTTC	CSVEREGGTYYNEQFF
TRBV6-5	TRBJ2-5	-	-	TGTGCCAGCAGTTATTCCGGAGAGACCCAGTACTTC	CASSYSGETQYF
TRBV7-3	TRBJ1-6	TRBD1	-	TGTGCCAGCAGCTTAACGACAGGGGGAGTGACACCCCTCCACTTT	CASSLTTGGVTPLHF